The 10 T cell receptor beta chains reported below all come from one sample, sequenced in a study of T cell clonality in common variable immunodeficiency (dated by TCRdb to the mid-2010s). The library relied on the immunoSEQ multiplex PCR assay. Not all clones reach the TCRdb copy of this immuneACCESS table, which keeps in-frame sequences only. Checked studies attribute under half of the gap to unresolved V genes and leave the rest unexplained. The table records under 35,000 clones for this sample, and not one of them appears only once. The biggest ten clones account for about 3.8% of the sample. Sequences were obtained from peripheral blood mononuclear cells. The origin of the receptors is a person aged 18 to 69 in good health.

The table lists this clone with many counts. The read falls 3 residues short of the CDR3 end, and the missing part is taken from the germline J gene. The genes are TRBV13 and TRBJ2-1; 8 nucleotides align to TRBD1. V lost 5 bases, J lost 4 bases, and 10 bases stayed unmatched. CDR3 length: 16 amino acids. From germline, CDR1 is PRHDT and CDR2 FYEKMQ (reference sequence). The CDR3 loop is CASSTGTGWGYNEQFF. The CDR3 DNA, read in part, is TGTGCCAGCAGCACCGGGACAGGATGGGGTTACAATGAG.

Many counts were recorded for this clone. With the read ending 3 residues before the CDR3 end, the germline J gene is used to fill in that end. The V and J genes are TRBV5-1 and TRBJ2-2, with D possibly matching TRBD2 (5 bases). Deletions cut 2 bases from V and 3 bases from J, with 5 bases between. CDR3 length: 13 residues. Germline CDR1 is SGHRS and CDR2 is YFSETQ. The covered CDR3 bases are TGCGCCAGCAGCTTCGGGGACACCGGGGAG. Protein: CASSFGDTGE. The entire CDR3 reads CASSFGDTGELFF.

This CDR3 is CSARGSSGSSDTQYF. The part of the CDR3 DNA that was read is TGCAGTGCTAGAGGGTCTAGCGGGAGTTCAGATACG. The J gene is TRBJ2-3, the V gene TRBV20-1, with 10 bases identical to TRBD2. The CDR3 goes on 3 residues after the read ends, and that part is filled in from the germline J gene. Germline loops: CDR1 DFQATT, CDR2 SNEGSKA (reference sequence). The CDR3 is 15 residues long. With V trimmed by 1 base and J by 4 bases, 5 bases remained unmatched.

The table lists this clone with many counts. CDR3 sequence: CSALMTGGYEQYF. CDR3 DNA (partial): TGCAGTGCCCTAATGACAGGGGGGTACGAG. The rearrangement joins TRBV20-1 to TRBJ2-7; 9 positions agree with TRBD1. Read data end 3 residues before the CDR3 end; the end is taken from the germline J gene. CDR3 size: 13 residues. Per germline, CDR1 DFQATT and CDR2 SNEGSKA (reference sequence). V trimming: 6 bases; J trimming: 4 bases; junction bases outside the gene matches: 7.

This clone was detected many times. With the read ending 3 residues before the CDR3 end, the germline J gene is used to fill in that end. The gene calls are TRBV7-3 and TRBJ2-3, with D unclear. CDR1 is SGHTA, CDR2 FQGTGA, per germline. Trimming removed 5 bases at V and 2 bases at J, with 11 bases between. CDR3 length: 14 residues. Partial CDR3 DNA: TGTGCCAGCAGCCTCGAACCCTACACAGATACG. Its protein product is CASSLEPYTDT. The full CDR3 is CASSLEPYTDTQYF.

This clone turned up a few times. Coverage ceases 3 residues before the CDR3 finishes, and the germline J gene fills in the end. The rearrangement uses TRBV7-6 and TRBJ1-2, with 8 bases matching TRBD1. Germline V gene data show CDR1 as SGHVS and CDR2 as FNYEAQ. The CDR3 loop spans 13 amino acids. The CDR3 DNA, read in part, is TGTGCCAGCAGCCGACAGGGGCCTTACGAC. It yields the protein CASSRQGPYD. The whole CDR3 is CASSRQGPYDYTF.

This clone was seen repeatedly, ten times or more. The read gets to within 3 residues of the CDR3 end, and the germline J gene fills in the rest. This rearrangement joins TRBV7-8 to TRBJ1-3; D is possibly TRBD1 (6 bases). Germline lookup yields CDR1 SGHVS and CDR2 FQNEAQ. The ends were cut back, 2 bases at V and 2 bases at J, with 10 bases in the middle. This CDR3 has 15 amino acids. The CDR3 DNA, read in part, is TGTGCCAGCAGCTTACAGGGGTTCCCTGGAAACACC. It translates to CASSLQGFPGNT. The whole CDR3 sequence is CASSLQGFPGNTIYF. Filled out from reference TRBV7-8 and TRBJ1-3, the complete variable domain reads GAGVSQSPRYKVAKRGQDVALRCDPISGHVSLFWYQQALGQGPEFLTYFQNEAQLDKSGLPSDRFFAERPEGSVSTLKIQRTQQEDSAVYLCASSLQGFPGNTIYFGEGSWLTVV.

This clone was recorded many times. The sequenced fragment ends 3 residues before the CDR3 boundary, so the rest is inferred from the germline J gene. The rearrangement joins TRBV20-1 to TRBJ2-1; TRBD2 matches at 11 bases. Germline trimming cut 0 bases from V and 3 bases from J; bases unmatched to any gene: 4. Germline CDR1 and CDR2: DFQATT and SNEGSKA (reference sequence). This CDR3 contains 16 residues. CDR3 sequence: CSARDSGLAVYNEQFF. CDR3 DNA, as far as it was read: TGCAGTGCTAGAGATTCGGGACTAGCGGTCTACAATGAG.

This clone came up a few times. The CDR3 end falls 3 residues outside the read, so it is completed with the germline J gene. The genes are TRBV19 and TRBJ1-2; TRBD1 aligns across 7 bases. The germline V gene encodes CDR1 LNHDA and CDR2 SQIVND (reference sequence). CDR3 length: 15 amino acids. Incomplete CDR3 DNA: TGTGCCAGTAGTCCACAGGGGCTAGCCAAAAACATC. This encodes CASSPQGLAKNI. The complete CDR3 reads CASSPQGLAKNIYTF.

In the case of this clone: This clone may be a read error of a much larger clone one base away. Read sequence stops 3 residues before the CDR3 end, and the germline J gene provides the missing end. The sample holds other DNA sequences that translate to the same CDR3. The chain is built from TRBV18 and TRBJ1-3, with 7 nucleotides matching TRBD1. CDR1 and CDR2 (germline): KGHSH, LQKENI. CDR3 size: 17 residues. The DNA read from the CDR3 is TGTGCCAGCTCACCGACCGCGACAGGGACTCCTGGAAACACA. It specifies CASSPTATGTPGNT. The full CDR3 sequence reads CASSPTATGTPGNTIYF.